This is a list of T cell receptor beta chains from one sample in a study of T cell responses to AZD1222 COVID-19 vaccine. This table comes from immunoSEQ multiplex PCR, and its TCRdb copy is limited to in-frame clones, with some not included. The data show 130,000 to 150,000 clones, just over 90% seen once. This material consisted of peripheral blood, taken on day 0 of AZD1222 vaccination. The receptors come from an adult in good health. CDR3s include the opening cysteine and the closing phenylalanine or tryptophan.

CDR3 length | V gene | CDR3 protein
14 | TRBV9 | CASSVAGGTGELFF
14 | TRBV6-5 | CASSPNPGNTEAFF
14 | TRBV23-1 | CASNRAVAGGEQYF
16 | TRBV7-3 | CASSLVVAGVSNEQFF
15 | TRBV24-1 | CATSDQGDGTGELFF
13 | TRBV7-8 | CASSPQGYNEQFF
14 | TRBV5-1 | CASSLSDTQETQYF
15 | TRBV9 | CASSVEGEGTGELFF
15 | TRBV6-5 | CASSTRTSGRGEQFF
17 | TRBV4-2 | CASSQDNRLRGAYEQYF
14 | TRBV20-1 | CSASGSEANQPQHF
16 | TRBV7-9 | CASSPLTGASTDTQYF
16 | TRBV19 | CASSPGRHSGANVLTF
12 | TRBV27 | CASRQGNQPQHF
13 | TRBV19 | CASWEAGRNEQFF
11 | TRBV2 | CASGAEEKLFF
16 | TRBV3-1/TRBV3-2 | CASSQDGVSYGGGYTF
14 | TRBV5-1 | CASSLAGTAYGYTF
11 | TRBV5-1 | CASSLANEQFF
17 | TRBV25-1 | CASSVGGVPDTLYEQYF
13 | TRBV6-5 | CAIQAGSSYEQYF
18 | TRBV7-3 | CASSLEGQLTSGANVLTF
16 | TRBV5-4 | CASRIGGGAGNNEQFF
16 | TRBV6-5 | CASSYSTVWSSYEQYF
16 | TRBV27 | CASSFLGGAYTDTQYF
14 | TRBV9 | CASSVAQFSYEQYF
16 | TRBV19 | CASRMTLTGANYGYTF
16 | TRBV18 | CASSPPASSTNSPLHF
14 | TRBV6-6 | CASARSPEYNEQFF
13 | TRBV7-8 | CASRPRGSDTQYF
15 | TRBV6-5 | CASSYGLAGEYEQYF
16 | TRBV11-2 | CASSFRTGAGTGELFF
15 | TRBV11-2 | CASSRGTGHTGELFF
16 | TRBV21-1 | CASSGWGKGSNQPQHF
16 | TRBV7-6 | CASSRRRGDSNQPQHF
16 | TRBV5-1 | CASSLASSGGPGEQFF
12 | TRBV5-5 | CASSWGGNEQYF
12 | TRBV3-1/TRBV3-2 | CASSQSGYEQYF
15 | TRBV2 | CASRLVGSGGNEQYF